Listed below are T cell receptor beta chains from one sample, sequenced in a study of blood T cell repertoires in COVID-19. Generated by immunoSEQ multiplex PCR, the TCRdb table keeps only in-frame clones and is missing some. The data show under 55,000 clones, around 90% seen once. Sequencing was performed on peripheral blood. These receptors were obtained from a human donor in a cohort sampled during active COVID-19. Both conserved end residues are part of each CDR3. A D gene is named only where the DNA matches it firmly. Some rows have no size entry. The others give once, few or many, or a class for an expanded clone.

D | size | J | V | DNA | CDR3
TRBD1 | . | TRBJ2-7 | TRBV3-1/TRBV3-2 | TGTGCCAGCAGCCAAGATACCCTGGGACAGAACTACGAGCAGTACTTC | CASSQDTLGQNYEQYF
. | . | TRBJ2-7 | TRBV18 | TGTGCCAGCTCACCACCCAGGGAATACGGCGAGCAGTACTTC | CASSPPREYGEQYF
. | . | TRBJ2-1 | TRBV28 | TGTGCCAGCAGTACGGACTTTAATGAGCAGTTCTTC | CASSTDFNEQFF
. | . | TRBJ1-4 | TRBV5-6 | TGTGCCAGCAAGAGACAGGACCCGGGAAAACTGTTTTTT | CASKRQDPGKLFF
TRBD1 | . | TRBJ2-1 | TRBV18 | TGTGCCAGCTCACCAGACAGGGGCGGGAATGAGCAGTTCTTC | CASSPDRGGNEQFF
. | . | TRBJ2-5 | TRBV27 | TGTGCCAGCAGTTTTGGGGCCGGGGAGGAAGAGACCCAGTACTTC | CASSFGAGEEETQYF
. | . | TRBJ2-5 | TRBV5-6 | TGTGCCACCCGGCGGGGCGAGTCGGCGACCCAGTACTTC | CATRRGESATQYF
. | . | TRBJ2-2 | TRBV29-1 | TGCAGCGTTGCTAAGAACACCGGGGAGCTGTTTTTT | CSVAKNTGELFF
TRBD1 | . | TRBJ1-6 | TRBV18 | TGTGCCAGCTCTCAAACAAGACAGGGGGCTGAAAATTCACCCCTCCACTTT | CASSQTRQGAENSPLHF
. | . | TRBJ2-7 | TRBV29-1 | TGCAGCGTTGAAGCCAGTTCCTACGAGCAGTACTTC | CSVEASSYEQYF
. | . | TRBJ2-5 | TRBV20-1 | TGCAGTGCTAGTAGGCCGACAGGGACTCAAGAGACCCAGTACTTC | CSASRPTGTQETQYF
. | . | TRBJ2-3 | TRBV11-2 | TGTGCCAGCAGCTTCTTTCGGGAAAGAAGAGATACGCAGTATTTT | CASSFFRERRDTQYF
. | . | TRBJ1-3 | TRBV18 | TGTGCCAGCTCACCCCGCGGGGCGGGTAGCTCTGGAAACACCATATATTTT | CASSPRGAGSSGNTIYF
TRBD2 | . | TRBJ2-1 | TRBV28 | TGTGCCAGCAGTTTAGCCTCTAGCGGGAGGAGCTCCTACAATGAGCAGTTCTTC | CASSLASSGRSSYNEQFF
TRBD2 | . | TRBJ2-1 | TRBV7-3 | TGTGCCAGCAGCCGAAATGGACTAGCTGGTGAGCAGTTCTTC | CASSRNGLAGEQFF
. | few | TRBJ1-6 | TRBV25-1 | TGTGCCAGCAGTGACAGATATTCACCCCTCCACTTT | CASSDRYSPLHF
. | . | TRBJ1-2 | TRBV19 | TGTGCCAGTAGTCCACAGGGTTCCAACTATGGCTACACCTTC | CASSPQGSNYGYTF
TRBD2 | . | TRBJ2-7 | TRBV28 | TGTGCCAGCAGTTTTCCCCCACTAGCGGCAAGAGGTTTGTACGAGCAGTACTTC | CASSFPPLAARGLYEQYF
TRBD1 | . | TRBJ1-5 | TRBV28 | TGTGCCAGCAGCCCCCCGACAGGGGGAAGTCAGCCCCAGCATTTT | CASSPPTGGSQPQHF
TRBD1 | . | TRBJ2-1 | TRBV24-1 | TGTGCCACCAGTGATTTTAGACAGGGCGGGCGGAATGAGCAGTTCTTC | CATSDFRQGGRNEQFF
TRBD1 | . | TRBJ1-1 | TRBV10-3 | TGTGCCATCGGACAGGGGGCGTTGGACACTGAAGCTTTCTTT | CAIGQGALDTEAFF
. | . | TRBJ1-5 | TRBV18 | TGTGCCAGCTCACCTCAGGGAATAGGCAATCAGCCCCAGCATTTT | CASSPQGIGNQPQHF
. | . | TRBJ2-5 | TRBV19 | TGTGCCAGTAGTATCTCGGGGTTGGAGACCCAGTACTTC | CASSISGLETQYF
TRBD1 | . | TRBJ2-7 | TRBV13 | TGTGCCAGCAGCTTACAGGGACAGGGGGCGGGTGAGCAGTACTTC | CASSLQGQGAGEQYF
TRBD2 | . | TRBJ2-1 | TRBV9 | TGTGCCAGCAGCGTAGTGGGGACTAGCGAGGGGAATGAGCAGTTCTTC | CASSVVGTSEGNEQFF
. | . | TRBJ1-2 | TRBV5-1 | TGCGCCAGCAGCCCGCTACAGGGTCGGGCTGATGGCTACACCTTC | CASSPLQGRADGYTF
. | . | TRBJ2-1 | TRBV4-2 | TGTGCCAGCAGCCAAGATGTAGTAGCGGAAAGGGGTGAGCAGTTCTTC | CASSQDVVAERGEQFF
. | . | TRBJ1-1 | TRBV19 | TGTGCCAGTAGGGTCTCTTCGGGGGTGGGCACTGAAGCTTTCTTT | CASRVSSGVGTEAFF
TRBD1 | once | TRBJ2-7 | TRBV11-1 | TGTGCCAGCAGCTGGACAGGTTCCCACGAGCAGTACTTC | CASSWTGSHEQYF
TRBD2 | . | TRBJ2-3 | TRBV13 | TGTGCCAGCAGCTTAAGAGCGGGGGCAGATACGCAGTATTTT | CASSLRAGADTQYF
. | once | TRBJ2-2 | TRBV28 | TGTGCCAGCAGCATTTCTCGTGCCGAAACTTACGGGGAGCTGTTTTTT | CASSISRAETYGELFF
. | . | TRBJ2-2 | TRBV2 | TGTGCCAGCAGTGACAAGAACACCGGGGAGCTGTTTTTT | CASSDKNTGELFF
TRBD2 | . | TRBJ2-7 | TRBV25-1 | TGTGCCAGCAGTGGGAGGACTAGCGGGTTCTACGAGCAGTACTTC | CASSGRTSGFYEQYF
TRBD1 | . | TRBJ1-4 | TRBV4-1 | TGCGCCAGCAGCCCTTACAGGGGAGGCGAAAAACTGTTTTTT | CASSPYRGGEKLFF
TRBD2 | . | TRBJ2-7 | TRBV18 | TGTGCCAGCTCGGCGGGACTAGTAAGGACGGGCGAGCAGTACTTC | CASSAGLVRTGEQYF
TRBD1 | . | TRBJ1-5 | TRBV19 | TGTGCCAGTAGTACGGGGCCAGGGGGCGGTCAGCCCCAGCATTTT | CASSTGPGGGQPQHF
. | . | TRBJ1-6 | TRBV6-5 | TGTGCCAGCAGTTATTCGGGTGGGGCGGTGAATTCACCCCTCCACTTT | CASSYSGGAVNSPLHF
. | . | TRBJ1-6 | TRBV28 | TGTGCCAGCAGTTTATTAACCAGGGATAATTCACCCCTCCACTTT | CASSLLTRDNSPLHF
. | . | TRBJ2-4 | TRBV6-2/TRBV6-3 | TGTGCCAGCAGTTACTCACGACCAAGGGGGCAGTACTTC | CASSYSRPRGQYF
TRBD2 | . | TRBJ2-7 | TRBV3-1/TRBV3-2 | TGTGCCAGCAGCCGCATAACGACTAGCGGGGGCCCCTACGAGCAGTACTTC | CASSRITTSGGPYEQYF
. | . | TRBJ1-5 | TRBV10-2 | TGCGCCAGCAGTGAGGCGGATCAGCCCCAGCATTTT | CASSEADQPQHF
. | . | TRBJ2-7 | TRBV9 | TGTGCCAGCAGCGTAGATGGACTGAGCTCCTACGAGCAGTACTTC | CASSVDGLSSYEQYF
TRBD2 | . | TRBJ2-1 | TRBV9 | TGTGCCAGCAGCGCCAGACTAGCGGGGGGTCGGAATGAGCAGTTCTTC | CASSARLAGGRNEQFF
TRBD2 | . | TRBJ2-1 | TRBV6-4 | TGTGCCAGCAGTCCTACAGGGGAGGGACTAGCGAGCTCCTACAATGAGCAGTTCTTC | CASSPTGEGLASSYNEQFF
. | . | TRBJ1-3 | TRBV5-4 | TGTGCCAGCAGCTCCCCCGCCGGGGGGCTCAGCTCTGGAAACACCATATATTTT | CASSSPAGGLSSGNTIYF
. | . | TRBJ2-7 | TRBV18 | TGTGCCAGCTCTCCCCAGGGATCTAGCTACGAGCAGTACTTC | CASSPQGSSYEQYF
. | . | TRBJ1-4 | TRBV28 | TGTGCCAGCTCGGCGGCTGAAAAACTGTTTTTT | CASSAAEKLFF
. | . | TRBJ1-1 | TRBV9 | TGTGCCAGCAGCGTAGGGGGGGAGGACGAAGCTTTCTTT | CASSVGGEDEAFF
TRBD1 | . | TRBJ1-3 | TRBV6-5 | TGTGCCAGCAGTTACTCCGGACAGGGCGGCCTTAGGGTATATTTT | CASSYSGQGGLRVYF
. | . | TRBJ1-5 | TRBV2 | TGTGCCAGCAAAAAAGGAGACTCCAATCAGCCCCAGCATTTT | CASKKGDSNQPQHF
. | . | TRBJ1-2 | TRBV28 | TGTGCCAGCAGGCAAACAGGGACGGCCTATGGCTACACCTTC | CASRQTGTAYGYTF
TRBD2 | . | TRBJ2-2 | TRBV5-1 | TGCGCCAGCAGCTACCCCGGGACTAGCGGGGGAAGTACCGGGGAGCTGTTTTTT | CASSYPGTSGGSTGELFF
. | . | TRBJ1-1 | TRBV9 | TGTGCCAGCAGCGTTACTATTTCTCTGAACACTGAAGCTTTCTTT | CASSVTISLNTEAFF
TRBD1 | . | TRBJ1-1 | TRBV5-1 | TGCGCCAGCAGCTTGGTACAGGGGAAGAACACTGAAGCTTTCTTT | CASSLVQGKNTEAFF